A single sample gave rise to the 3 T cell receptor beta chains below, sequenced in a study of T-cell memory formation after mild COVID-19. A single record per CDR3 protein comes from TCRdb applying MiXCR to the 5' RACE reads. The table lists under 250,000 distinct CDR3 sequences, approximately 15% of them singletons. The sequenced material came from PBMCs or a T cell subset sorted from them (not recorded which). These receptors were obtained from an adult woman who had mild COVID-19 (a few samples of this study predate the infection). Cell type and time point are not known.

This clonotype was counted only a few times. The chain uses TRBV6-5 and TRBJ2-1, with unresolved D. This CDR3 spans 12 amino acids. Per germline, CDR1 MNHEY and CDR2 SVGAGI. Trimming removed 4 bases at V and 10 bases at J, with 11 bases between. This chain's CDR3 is CASSFPSGEQFF. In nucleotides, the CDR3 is TGTGCCAGCAGTTTCCCGTCTGGCGAGCAGTTCTTC.

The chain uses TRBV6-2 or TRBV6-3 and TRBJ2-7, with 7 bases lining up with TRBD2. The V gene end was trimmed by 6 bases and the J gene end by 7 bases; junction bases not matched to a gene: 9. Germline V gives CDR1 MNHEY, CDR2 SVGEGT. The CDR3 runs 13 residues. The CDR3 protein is CASSTGTTGEQYF. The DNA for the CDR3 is TGTGCCAGCAGCACCGGGACTACGGGGGAGCAGTACTTC.

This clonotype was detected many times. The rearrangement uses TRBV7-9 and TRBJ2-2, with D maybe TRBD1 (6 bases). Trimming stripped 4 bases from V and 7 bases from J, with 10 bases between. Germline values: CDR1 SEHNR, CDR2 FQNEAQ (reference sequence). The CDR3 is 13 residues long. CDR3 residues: CASSSQGYGELFF. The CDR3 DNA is TGTGCCAGCAGCTCACAGGGTTACGGGGAGCTGTTTTTT.